Shown below are 30 T cell receptor beta chains from a single sample sequenced in a study of control samples from healthy donors and cancer patients. Produced via immunoSEQ multiplex PCR; TCRdb's table is partial and in-frame only. This sample yields about 250,000 clones, of which approximately 80% are seen a single time; 13% belongs to the top ten. Sequencing was performed on PBMCs. The source of these receptors is an older woman with lung cancer.

The chain links TRBV3-1 (or the pseudogene TRBV3-2) to TRBJ2-7, with 7 bases that match TRBD1. The CDR3 spans 14 residues. The V gene end was trimmed by 6 bases and the J gene end by 6 bases; junction bases not matched to a gene: 11. The V gene's germline CDR1 is LGHDT and CDR2 YNNKEL (reference sequence). The DNA for the CDR3 is TGTGCCAGCAGACGAGACGGGACAGTCGGCGAGCAGTACTTC. It translates to CASRRDGTVGEQYF.

The chain is built from TRBV11-1 and TRBJ2-3, with D tentatively TRBD2 (5 bases). V was clipped by 1 base and J by 3 bases, with 11 bases between them. The CDR3 has 15 amino acids. From germline, CDR1 is SGHAT and CDR2 FQDESV (reference sequence). CDR3 amino acids: CASSLDGVTTDTQYF. The DNA for the CDR3 is TGTGCCAGCAGCTTAGACGGGGTAACGACAGATACGCAGTATTTT.

The chain joins TRBV5-1 to TRBJ1-5; maybe TRBD1 (5 bases). The CDR3 consists of 16 residues. Trimming stripped 4 bases from V and 1 base from J, with 15 bases between. CDR1 and CDR2 from the germline V gene are SGHRS and YFSETQ. The CDR3 protein is CASSENGAESNQPQHF. CDR3 nucleotide sequence: TGCGCCAGCAGCGAGAATGGGGCAGAAAGCAATCAGCCCCAGCATTTT.

This clone has a single count. V and J are TRBV9 and TRBJ2-3; D is uncertain. Trimming removed 0 bases at V and 2 bases at J, with 10 bases between. Germline CDR1 SGDLS, CDR2 YYNGEE. This CDR3 is built from 15 residues. The CDR3 is CASSVVTGTTDTQYF. The DNA of the CDR3 is TGTGCCAGCAGCGTAGTAACTGGAACCACAGATACGCAGTATTTT.

The chain has TRBV5-1 and TRBJ1-1, with D unresolved. This CDR3 has 14 amino acids. Germline CDR1 SGHRS, CDR2 YFSETQ. Trimming pared 0 bases from V and 3 bases from J, leaving 9 bases between. The CDR3 sequence is CASSLVWRHTEAFF. CDR3 sequence (DNA): TGCGCCAGCAGCTTGGTTTGGCGGCACACTGAAGCTTTCTTT.

This chain connects TRBV19 to TRBJ2-6; the D is unclear. The V end was cut by 1 base, the J end by 0 bases, with 10 bases between. The V gene's germline CDR1 is LNHDA and CDR2 SQIVND (reference sequence). This CDR3 has 17 residues. CDR3 amino acids: CASSIGGRLSGANVLTF. The CDR3 DNA sequence: TGTGCCAGTAGTATAGGAGGACGGCTCTCTGGGGCCAACGTCCTGACTTTC.

The chain combines TRBV6-6 with TRBJ1-5, with TRBD1 as a possible D gene (6 bases). CDR1 MNHNY and CDR2 SVGAGI come from the germline V gene (reference sequence). This CDR3 is 16 amino acids long. V was pared by 7 bases and J by 0 bases, with 16 bases between. The CDR3 here is CASTLRSGDSNQPQHF. For the CDR3, the DNA is TGTGCCAGCACCTTACGTTCAGGGGATAGCAATCAGCCCCAGCATTTT.

The chain carries TRBV5-1 and TRBJ1-1; TRBD1 might be the D (5 bases). The V end lost 2 bases, the J end lost 0 bases, and 14 bases lay between the germline ends. The length of the CDR3 is 16 residues. CDR1 SGHRS and CDR2 YFSETQ come from the germline V gene. In DNA form, the CDR3 reads TGCGCCAGCAGCTTATTCACCCAGGGAGTGAACACTGAAGCTTTCTTT. Encoded protein: CASSLFTQGVNTEAFF.

This clone was observed a handful of times. V usage is TRBV10-1 and J usage is TRBJ2-1, with a tentative D call TRBD1 (6 bases). Per the germline V gene, CDR1 is WNHNN and CDR2 is SYGVQD (reference sequence). This CDR3 has 16 residues. The V and J ends lost 3 bases and 0 bases respectively, with 12 bases between them. CDR3 residues: CASSETGSSSYNEQFF. The CDR3 region has the DNA TGCGCCAGCAGTGAAACAGGGTCGAGCTCCTACAATGAGCAGTTCTTC.

The chain couples TRBV5-1 to TRBJ2-6; D possibly corresponds to TRBD1 (5 bases). CDR1 SGHRS and CDR2 YFSETQ come from the germline V gene. The length of the CDR3 is 18 residues. The germline V and J ends were trimmed by 0 bases and 0 bases, with 13 bases remaining between them. CDR3 loop: CASSLDHRLVSGANVLTF. The CDR3 nucleotides are TGCGCCAGCAGCTTGGACCACAGGCTTGTCTCTGGGGCCAACGTCCTGACTTTC.

V usage is TRBV11-2 and J usage is TRBJ1-2; maybe TRBD1 (5 bases). Trimming left V 6 bases short and J 5 bases short, with 19 bases between. CDR1 SGHAT and CDR2 FQNNGV come from the germline V gene. The CDR3 extends over 15 amino acids. For the CDR3, the DNA is TGTGCCAGCAGTAACCCCGGGACGGCAGTATATGGCTACACCTTC. Its translation is CASSNPGTAVYGYTF.

The gene calls are TRBV7-6 and TRBJ1-1, with D perhaps matching TRBD1 (6 bases). CDR3 size: 14 residues. The germline CDR1 and CDR2 sequences are SGHVS and FNYEAQ. V lost 5 bases and J lost 0, with 10 bases in between. The CDR3 spells CASSRGQLNTEAFF. The DNA for the CDR3 is TGTGCCAGCAGCAGAGGACAGTTGAACACTGAAGCTTTCTTT. The full variable domain, rest sourced from reference TRBV7-6 and TRBJ1-1, is GAGVSQSPRYKVTKRGQDVALRCDPISGHVSLYWYRQALGQGPEFLTYFNYEAQQDKSGLPNDRFSAERPEGSISTLTIQRTEQRDSAMYRCASSRGQLNTEAFFGQGTRLTVV.

This rearrangement joins TRBV24-1 to TRBJ1-2; TRBD1 matches at 7 bases. V shed 2 bases, J shed 8 bases, and the junction held 10 bases outside the gene matches. The CDR3 totals 15 residues. CDR1 is KGHDR, CDR2 SFDVKD, per germline. In nucleotides, the CDR3 is TGTGCCACCAGTGATTCCACAGGGGAACCTATGGGCTACACCTTC. Translating it yields CATSDSTGEPMGYTF.

This chain uses TRBV11-2 with TRBJ1-4, with D tentatively TRBD1 (5 bases). CDR1 is SGHAT, CDR2 FQNNGV, per germline. The CDR3 totals 16 residues. Trimming removed 1 base from V and 5 bases from J, with 14 bases in between. CDR3 in DNA: TGTGCCAGCAGCTTAGCGTTCGTTGAGGGGAATGAAAAACTGTTTTTT. It specifies CASSLAFVEGNEKLFF.

This clone was seen a handful of times. The chain has TRBV27 and TRBJ1-1, with D possibly matching TRBD1 (5 bases). Trimming removed 6 bases at V and 7 bases at J, with 15 bases between. Germline loops: CDR1 MNHEY, CDR2 SMNVEV (reference sequence). The CDR3 length is 13 residues. The CDR3 DNA follows: TGTGCCAGCAGAGACAGCGACCGGAATGAAGCTTTCTTT. Encoded protein: CASRDSDRNEAFF.

The rearrangement joins TRBV28 to TRBJ2-1; 9 bases fit TRBD1. The CDR3 spans 15 residues. Germline CDR1 MDHEN, CDR2 SYDVKM. Germline trimming cut 7 bases from V and 7 bases from J; bases unmatched to any gene: 11. The CDR3 coding sequence is TGTGCCAGCAACCTCCCCGGGACAGGGAGGAATGAGCAGTTCTTC. Protein: CASNLPGTGRNEQFF.

V gene TRBV19 combines with J gene TRBJ1-6; D is unclear. V lost 3 bases and J lost 10, with 16 bases in between. Germline lookup yields CDR1 LNHDA and CDR2 SQIVND (reference sequence). The CDR3 consists of 15 residues. The chain's CDR3 is CASSIAVLAGSPLHF. The CDR3 DNA follows: TGTGCCAGTAGTATCGCGGTCCTCGCCGGATCACCCCTCCACTTT.

The chain joins TRBV7-3 to TRBJ2-1, with 8 bases aligning to TRBD2. The CDR3 has 16 amino acids. V was clipped by 1 base and J by 2 bases; unmatched bases: 4. The germline V gene encodes CDR1 SGHTA and CDR2 FQGTGA. The CDR3 coding sequence is TGTGCCAGCAGCTTAAATAGCGGGGATACCTACAATGAGCAGTTCTTC. This translates into CASSLNSGDTYNEQFF.

V is TRBV19 and J is TRBJ1-2; D ambiguous. This CDR3 comprises 12 residues. Germline V gene sequence: CDR1 LNHDA, CDR2 SQIVND (reference sequence). V lost 3 bases and J lost 7, with 9 bases in between. The CDR3 reads CASSIVDTGYTF. The DNA for the CDR3 is TGTGCCAGTAGTATCGTGGATACTGGCTACACCTTC.

This chain links TRBV30 with TRBJ1-2; 12 bases align to TRBD1. The CDR3 runs 14 residues. J was trimmed by 6 bases and V by 5 bases; bases with no gene match: 7. The germline V gene encodes CDR1 GTSNPN and CDR2 SVGIG (reference sequence). CDR3 DNA sequence: TGTGCCTGGGGGACAGGGGGCGTGATTCATGGCTACACCTTC. As protein: CAWGTGGVIHGYTF.

V is TRBV2 and J is TRBJ1-1, with D perhaps TRBD1 (6 bases). Germline V gene sequence: CDR1 SNHLY, CDR2 FYNNEI. Deletions cut 7 bases from V and 0 bases from J, with 12 bases between. CDR3 length: 14 residues. In DNA form, the CDR3 reads TGTGCCAGCAAAAGGGGGGACCTGAACACTGAAGCTTTCTTT. This gives the protein CASKRGDLNTEAFF.

The genes are TRBV6-5 and TRBJ2-7; no definite D call. Trimming left V 2 bases short and J 2 bases short, with 16 bases between. Germline V lookup: CDR1 MNHEY, CDR2 SVGAGI. The CDR3 is made up of 16 amino acids. The CDR3 nucleotides are TGTGCCAGCAGTTACCTTACCTTGATAAATCCCTACGAGCAGTACTTC. Its protein product is CASSYLTLINPYEQYF.

The chain recombines TRBV9 with TRBJ2-1; either TRBD1 or TRBD2 may supply D (6 bases each). Germline CDR1 SGDLS, CDR2 YYNGEE. CDR3 size: 15 residues. V was cut by 0 bases and J by 2 bases, with 9 bases left in between. CDR3 loop: CASSVGGGPYNEQFF. CDR3 nucleotide sequence: TGTGCCAGCAGCGTAGGTGGGGGGCCCTACAATGAGCAGTTCTTC.

The chain joins TRBV10-2 to TRBJ2-1; possible D gene TRBD2, 6 bases. The V end lost 7 bases, the J end lost 11 bases, and 15 bases lay between the germline ends. CDR1 is WSHSY and CDR2 is SAAADI in the germline V gene. The CDR3 is 12 residues long. The CDR3 sequence: CASKSGDGQQFF. The CDR3 DNA sequence: TGCGCCAGCAAGTCGGGGGATGGTCAGCAGTTCTTC.

The CDR3 coding sequence is TGTGCCACCTCGTACAGGGATGGAGAGACCCAGTACTTC. Its translation: CATSYRDGETQYF. This chain links TRBV19 with TRBJ2-5; tentative D call: TRBD1 (6 bases). V shed 10 bases and J shed 4 bases, with 16 bases lying between them. The CDR3 extends over 13 amino acids. Germline V lookup: CDR1 LNHDA, CDR2 SQIVND (reference sequence).

Concerning this clone: Without the conserved terminal phenylalanine or tryptophan, this CDR3 likely stems from a read error. The DNA is left out, because the CDR3 cannot be placed on it with certainty; the CDR3 is given as TCRdb lists it. The chain has TRBV5-6 and TRBJ2-7; the table's D call TRBD2 went unverified against the DNA. Germline V CDR1 and CDR2: SGHDT, YYEEEE. Ends included, the CDR3 has 13 residues. CDR3 sequence reads: CASSFGGLGSDGL.

This clone was counted a single time. This chain links TRBV6-5 with TRBJ2-7; D not certain. The V gene's germline CDR1 is MNHEY and CDR2 SVGAGI. The CDR3 contains 13 residues. Between the trimmed V and J ends, which lost 4 bases and 1 base, there was a span of 8 bases. The CDR3 sequence is CASSLSRSYEQYF. The CDR3, as DNA: TGTGCCAGCAGTTTGTCGCGGTCCTACGAGCAGTACTTC.

This chain joins TRBV7-9 and TRBJ2-3; 13 bases map to TRBD2. The V gene end was trimmed by 5 bases and the J gene end by 2 bases; junction bases not matched to a gene: 4. Germline lookup yields CDR1 SEHNR and CDR2 FQNEAQ (reference sequence). This CDR3 has 16 amino acids. The CDR3 nucleotides are TGTGCCAGCAGCCTACTAGCGGGAGGGTTCACAGATACGCAGTATTTT. Protein: CASSLLAGGFTDTQYF.

The chain is built from TRBV3-1 (or the pseudogene TRBV3-2) and TRBJ2-3; possibly TRBD2 for D (6 bases). The CDR3 has 15 amino acids. The germline gives CDR1 LGHDT, CDR2 YNNKEL (reference sequence). Trimming stripped 2 bases from V and 3 bases from J, with 12 bases between. The CDR3 loop reads CASSQRAGRTDTQYF. CDR3 sequence (DNA): TGTGCCAGCAGCCAAAGGGCCGGGAGAACAGATACGCAGTATTTT.

The V and J genes are TRBV19 and TRBJ1-3; 7 bases align to TRBD1. This CDR3 is 15 amino acids long. V was pared by 5 bases and J by 2 bases, with 6 bases of the junction left unmatched. Germline CDR1 is LNHDA and CDR2 is SQIVND (reference sequence). The CDR3 region is CASSRQGLTGNTIYF. The CDR3 nucleotides are TGTGCCAGTAGTCGACAGGGTCTCACTGGAAACACCATATATTTT.